The 14 T cell receptor beta chains given below trace back to one sample, sequenced in a study of neurological immune-mediated disorders. Time point noted: longitudinal time-point 2. TCRdb ran MiXCR on the 5' RACE reads and lists one entry per CDR3 protein. This table has fewer than 35,000 distinct CDR3 sequences, about 13% appearing once. The sample consisted of PBMCs. These receptors came from a woman aged 40 to 50 in good health.

This clonotype was recorded at least ten times. The chain uses TRBV20-1 and TRBJ1-1, with a tentative D call TRBD1 (5 bases). Germline-derived CDR1 and CDR2 are DFQATT and SNEGSKA (reference sequence). The CDR3 covers 16 residues. Trimming took 0 bases from V and 1 from J, leaving 15 bases between them. The CDR3 is CSARDREGRPNTEAFF. CDR3 in DNA: TGCAGTGCTAGAGATAGGGAGGGACGGCCGAACACTGAAGCTTTCTTT.

This clonotype showed up many times. The chain joins TRBV7-7 to TRBJ2-5; 11 bases align to TRBD1. Trimming took 4 bases from V and 7 from J; bases not matched to a gene: 8. This CDR3 is built from 15 residues. CDR1 is SSHAT, CDR2 FNYEAQ, per germline (reference sequence). The CDR3 nucleotides read TGTGCCAGCAGCTCTGGACAGGGGGCCTCAGGGACCCAGTACTTC. This translates into CASSSGQGASGTQYF.

This clonotype appeared many times. V usage is TRBV4-3 and J usage is TRBJ2-3; D call uncertain. Germline assignment: CDR1 LGHNA and CDR2 YSLEER. The germline V and J ends were trimmed by 1 base and 4 bases, with 6 bases remaining between them. This CDR3 has 13 amino acids. The CDR3 protein is CASSQVYPDTQYF. The CDR3 region has the DNA TGCGCCAGCAGCCAAGTCTATCCAGATACGCAGTATTTT.

The sample holds many counts of this clonotype. V is TRBV9 and J is TRBJ1-1; D is possibly TRBD1 (5 bases). This CDR3 contains 14 residues. Germline V lookup: CDR1 SGDLS, CDR2 YYNGEE. V lost 4 bases and J 7 bases, leaving 17 bases between the germline ends. CDR3: CASSTGRPEGEAFF. The DNA of the CDR3 is TGTGCCAGCAGCACAGGACGGCCAGAGGGTGAAGCTTTCTTT.

This clonotype occurred many times. CDR3 loop: CASSQEPPSSGLGEQFF. CDR3 in DNA: TGTGCCAGCAGCCAGGAACCTCCCAGCTCGGGCCTCGGCGAGCAGTTCTTC. The genes are TRBV4-2 and TRBJ2-1, with no clear D. The germline gives CDR1 LGHNA, CDR2 YNFKEQ. The CDR3 consists of 17 residues. Trimming stripped 3 bases from V and 10 bases from J, with 25 bases between.

This clonotype was counted between two and nine times. The chain couples TRBV3-1 to TRBJ1-1; D is ambiguous. The germline V gene encodes CDR1 LGHDT and CDR2 YNNKEL (reference sequence). V was clipped by 1 base and J by 4 bases, with 13 bases between them. CDR3 length: 15 residues. The CDR3 loop reads CASSQGAASFTEAFF. CDR3 coding DNA: TGTGCCAGCAGCCAAGGCGCAGCCTCCTTCACTGAAGCTTTCTTT. Based on the CDR3 plus reference TRBV3-1 and TRBJ1-1, the full variable domain is DTAVSQTPKYLVTQMGNDKSIKCEQNLGHDTMYWYKQDSKKFLKIMFSYNNKELIINETVPNRFSPKSPDKAHLNLHINSLELGDSAVYFCASSQGAASFTEAFFGQGTRLTVV.

This clonotype appeared many times. The rearrangement uses TRBV30 and TRBJ2-1, with 10 positions matching TRBD2. V was clipped by 3 bases and J by 0 bases; unmatched bases: 5. Per the germline V gene, CDR1 is GTSNPN and CDR2 is SVGIG (reference sequence). The CDR3 has 16 residues. CDR3 region: CAWRLKRGGSYNEQFF. The CDR3 nucleotides read TGTGCCTGGAGGCTAAAGCGGGGGGGCTCCTACAATGAGCAGTTCTTC.

This clonotype was observed many times. The rearrangement uses TRBV5-1 and TRBJ2-7, with 10 bases aligning to TRBD2. CDR1 is SGHRS and CDR2 is YFSETQ in the germline V gene. The CDR3 contains 16 residues. Trimming took 6 bases from V and 4 from J; bases not matched to a gene: 13. The CDR3 spells CASTPAPGLAAYEQYF. In nucleotides, the CDR3 is TGCGCCAGCACCCCAGCCCCCGGACTAGCGGCTTACGAGCAGTACTTC.

This clonotype was picked up many times. The rearrangement joins TRBV3-1 to TRBJ2-1; the match to TRBD2 covers 7 bases. With V trimmed by 3 bases and J by 5 bases, 7 bases remained unmatched. Germline V lookup: CDR1 LGHDT, CDR2 YNNKEL (reference sequence). The CDR3 length is 15 residues. CDR3 coding DNA: TGTGCCAGCAGCCAGGAGAAGCGGGGCGACAATGAGCAGTTCTTC. Encoded protein: CASSQEKRGDNEQFF.

This clonotype was observed at least ten times. The chain links TRBV5-6 to TRBJ2-7, with 9 bases fitting TRBD1. Germline values: CDR1 SGHDT, CDR2 YYEEEE. The CDR3 covers 12 residues. J gave up 6 bases and V 7 bases, and 5 bases lay outside the gene matches. The CDR3 region is CASARDRAEQYF. The CDR3 bases are TGTGCCAGCGCCCGGGACAGGGCCGAGCAGTACTTC.

This clonotype was counted ten times or more. J is TRBJ1-2 and V is TRBV5-6; D possibly corresponds to TRBD1 (6 bases). The length of the CDR3 is 14 residues. V shed 4 bases and J shed 4 bases, with 14 bases lying between them. Germline V CDR1 and CDR2: SGHDT, YYEEEE. The CDR3 region is CASSMNRAAYGYTF. The CDR3 nucleotides are TGTGCCAGCAGCATGAACAGGGCCGCCTATGGCTACACCTTC.

Many counts were recorded for this clonotype. V gene TRBV5-8 combines with J gene TRBJ2-7; D tentatively fits TRBD1 or TRBD2 (6 bases each). CDR3 size: 13 residues. CDR1 is SGHTS, CDR2 YDEGEE, per germline. V was cut by 2 bases and J by 3 bases, with 9 bases left in between. CDR3 DNA sequence: TGTGCCAGCAGCTTACAGGGAGGCTACGAGCAGTACTTC. Translating it yields CASSLQGGYEQYF.

The table lists this clonotype with a few counts. The V call is TRBV20-1, the J call TRBJ1-2; D gene unclear. The germline gives CDR1 DFQATT, CDR2 SNEGSKA (reference sequence). The CDR3 covers 13 residues. The CDR3 coding sequence is TGCAAGCCCTGGCACAGAGGAGAAGATGGCTACACCTTC. Residues: CKPWHRGEDGYTF.

This clonotype has at least ten counts. The chain links TRBV18 to TRBJ1-1, with TRBD1 as a possible D gene (5 bases). Trimming cost V 4 bases and J 1 base, with 7 bases left between them. The CDR3 consists of 13 residues. In germline, CDR1 is KGHSH, CDR2 LQKENI. The CDR3 loop is CASSRDGNTEAFF. In nucleotides, the CDR3 is TGTGCCAGCTCACGGGACGGGAACACTGAAGCTTTCTTT.